One sample yielded the 7 T cell receptor beta chains listed below, sequenced in a study of control samples from healthy donors and cancer patients. Libraries were prepared by immunoSEQ multiplex PCR; TCRdb keeps only in-frame clonotypes and omits some of them. The sample includes 150,000 or so clones, 75% to 95% seen only once; the top ten take under 3%. Sequencing was performed on blood. Source of these receptors: a man between 40 and 49 years old in good health.

This clone occurred a few times. CDR3 bases: TGCAGCGTTGACACTAACTATGGCTACACCTTC. Its translation: CSVDTNYGYTF. This chain uses TRBV29-1 with TRBJ1-2; the D is unclear. Germline lookup yields CDR1 SQVTM and CDR2 ANQGSEA. Trimming removed 3 bases from V and 0 bases from J, with 2 bases in between. The CDR3 is 11 amino acids.

V usage is TRBV24-1 and J usage is TRBJ2-1; no clear D gene. Germline lookup yields CDR1 KGHDR and CDR2 SFDVKD. This CDR3 spans 15 amino acids. Trimming took off 5 bases at V and 3 bases at J, with 13 bases between the two ends. Written as DNA, the CDR3 is TGTGCCACCAGTGGGCGGCTAGGTAGCTACAATGAGCAGTTCTTC. Protein product: CATSGRLGSYNEQFF.

The V call is TRBV5-1, the J call TRBJ2-7, with D tentatively TRBD1 (6 bases). Germline values: CDR1 SGHRS, CDR2 YFSETQ. V dropped 0 bases and J dropped 6 bases, with 10 bases sitting between them. The CDR3 totals 13 residues. The CDR3 DNA reads TGCGCCAGCAGCTTGGAGGGGGTTGGCGAGCAGTACTTC. It specifies CASSLEGVGEQYF.

This chain uses TRBV19 with TRBJ1-2; D is perhaps TRBD1 (6 bases). The germline gives CDR1 LNHDA, CDR2 SQIVND (reference sequence). The CDR3 has 12 amino acids. V lost 8 bases and J lost 3, with 10 bases in between. As DNA, the CDR3 is TGTGCCAGTTCGGGGGGCGACTATGGCTACACCTTC. It is translated as CASSGGDYGYTF.

The chain couples TRBV2 to TRBJ1-5, with TRBD1 matching 8 bases. Germline CDR1 SNHLY, CDR2 FYNNEI. J lost 4 bases, V lost 4 bases, and 3 bases had no gene match. This CDR3 is built from 14 residues. For the CDR3, the DNA is TGTGCCAGCAGTGGGGACAGGCTTAATCAGCCCCAGCATTTT. Translated: CASSGDRLNQPQHF.

The J gene is TRBJ2-4, the V gene TRBV11-2; TRBD1 agrees at 8 bases. The length of the CDR3 is 18 residues. With 2 bases clipped from V and 4 bases from J, the junction kept 13 bases outside the gene matches. The germline V gene has CDR1 SGHAT and CDR2 FQNNGV. CDR3 region: CASSLPFRTGRLKNIQYF. Here the CDR3 DNA reads TGTGCCAGCAGCTTACCCTTTAGGACAGGGCGATTGAAAAACATTCAGTACTTC. The full variable domain, its missing parts supplied by reference TRBV11-2 and TRBJ2-4, is EAGVAQSPRYKIIEKRQSVAFWCNPISGHATLYWYQQILGQGPKLLIQFQNNGVVDDSQLPKDRFSAERLKGVDSTLKIQPAKLEDSAVYLCASSLPFRTGRLKNIQYFGAGTRLSVL.

The V gene is TRBV6-5, the J gene TRBJ1-2; 9 bases are a match to TRBD1. The CDR3 runs 14 residues. Germline V gene data show CDR1 as MNHEY and CDR2 as SVGAGI. The V segment lost 9 bases and the J segment 4 bases; nucleotides outside the gene matches: 9. The CDR3 DNA is TGTGCCAGAAGGGGGGGGGACAGGGTCTATGGCTACACCTTC. Translation: CARRGGDRVYGYTF.